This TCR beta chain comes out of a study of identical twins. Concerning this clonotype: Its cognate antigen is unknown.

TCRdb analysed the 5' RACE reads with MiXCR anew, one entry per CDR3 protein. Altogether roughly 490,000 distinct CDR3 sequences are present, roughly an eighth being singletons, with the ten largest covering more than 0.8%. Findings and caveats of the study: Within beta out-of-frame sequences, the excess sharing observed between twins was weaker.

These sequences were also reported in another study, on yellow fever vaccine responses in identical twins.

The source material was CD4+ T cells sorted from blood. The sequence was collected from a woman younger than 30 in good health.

The CDR3 DNA reads as TGTGCCAGCAGTTCCGCCGGGACTAGCGGGAGGGTTGGAGGGCAAGAGACCCAGTACTTC. This sequence encodes CASSSAGTSGRVGGQETQYF. This chain uses TRBV6-2 or TRBV6-3 with TRBJ2-5, with TRBD2 identical over 16 bases. Germline CDR1 MNHEY, CDR2 SVGEGT. This CDR3 region has 20 residues. J gave up 2 bases and V 4 bases, and 13 bases lay outside the gene matches.